These T cell receptor beta chains were read from a single sample in a study of cytomegalovirus exposure and HLA in healthy donors. Libraries were prepared by immunoSEQ multiplex PCR; TCRdb keeps only in-frame clonotypes and omits some of them. Here the sample spans approximately 160,000 clones, roughly 85% being singletons. Material: PBMCs. The receptors were sampled from a man aged 18 to 29 in good health and CMV-seropositive. CDR3s include the opening cysteine and the closing phenylalanine or tryptophan. A D gene is named only where the DNA matches it firmly. The size entry is marked missing in some rows and otherwise reads once, few, many or a size class.

14 | TRBD1 | NA | TRBJ1-4 | TRBV4-1 | TGCGCCAGCAGCCACAGGGGGCCTAATGAAAAACTGTTTTTT | CASSHRGPNEKLFF
13 | NA | NA | TRBJ1-1 | TRBV29-1 | TGCAGCGCACGGACAGACATGAACACTGAAGCTTTCTTT | CSARTDMNTEAFF
14 | NA | NA | TRBJ2-7 | TRBV7-9 | TGTGCCAGCAGCTTAGAAGGCGGATCCTACGAGCAGTACTTC | CASSLEGGSYEQYF
17 | TRBD2 | NA | TRBJ2-1 | TRBV2 | TGTGCCAGCAGTACCCGACCCCTAGCGGGAGCAACCCATGAGCAGTTCTTC | CASSTRPLAGATHEQFF
15 | NA | NA | TRBJ2-7 | TRBV5-5 | TGTGCCAGCAGCCTAAGGACGGAGCGGACCTACGAGCAGTACTTC | CASSLRTERTYEQYF
16 | TRBD1 | NA | TRBJ1-1 | TRBV11-3 | TGTGCCAGCAGCGCAGGGACAGGGGGAGTGAACACTGAAGCTTTCTTT | CASSAGTGGVNTEAFF
15 | NA | NA | TRBJ1-5 | TRBV7-8 | TGTGCCAGCAGCTTTGGGGGCATGAGCAATCAGCCCCAGCATTTT | CASSFGGMSNQPQHF
16 | NA | few | TRBJ2-7 | TRBV28 | TGTGCCAGCTCTAAAGGGGCGGAATTGAGCTCCTACGAGCAGTACTTC | CASSKGAELSSYEQYF
14 | NA | NA | TRBJ2-7 | TRBV9 | TGTGCCAGCAGCCCCCCAGGGAGGCCCTACGAGCAGTACTTC | CASSPPGRPYEQYF
16 | NA | NA | TRBJ2-2 | TRBV11-2 | TGTGCCAGCAGCTTAGTCCCAGTATCGAACACCGGGGAGCTGTTTTTT | CASSLVPVSNTGELFF
13 | NA | NA | TRBJ2-2 | TRBV4-1 | TGCGCCAGCAGCCTTACGAACACCGGGGAGCTGTTTTTT | CASSLTNTGELFF
13 | NA | NA | TRBJ1-1 | TRBV28 | TGTGCCAGCAGTCCCTGGAGGGGCGTTGAAGCTTTCTTT | CASSPWRGVEAFF
14 | NA | NA | TRBJ1-4 | TRBV5-6 | TGTGCCAGCAGCTCCCCGGTAGCGGGGGAAAAACTGTTTTTT | CASSSPVAGEKLFF
14 | TRBD1 | once | TRBJ2-3 | TRBV5-1 | TGCGCCAGCAAGGAGACAGGGGGTGGAGATACGCAGTATTTT | CASKETGGGDTQYF
11 | NA | NA | TRBJ1-2 | TRBV5-6 | TGTGCCAGCAGCTTCACTCGAGGCTACACCTTC | CASSFTRGYTF
16 | TRBD1 | NA | TRBJ1-5 | TRBV19 | TGTGCCAGTAGTACCTATCCGGGACAGGGTCAACAGCCCCAGCATTTT | CASSTYPGQGQQPQHF
16 | NA | NA | TRBJ1-4 | TRBV15 | TGTGCCACCGGTCCGGTGGCGGAGGCTCGTTATGAAAAACTGTTTTTT | CATGPVAEARYEKLFF
13 | NA | NA | TRBJ1-1 | TRBV7-2 | TGTGCCAGCAGCTTAATGGTAGAAGCTGAAGCTTTCTTT | CASSLMVEAEAFF
15 | NA | NA | TRBJ1-2 | TRBV4-1 | TGCGCCAGCAGCCAAGGCCTCTATGATAACTATGGCTACACCTTC | CASSQGLYDNYGYTF
18 | NA | NA | TRBJ2-6 | TRBV5-1 | TGCGCCAGCAGCTCTCGGACAGCCGTCTATGGTGGGGCCAACGTCCTGACTTTC | CASSSRTAVYGGANVLTF
14 | NA | once | TRBJ1-2 | TRBV7-2 | TGTGCCAGCAGCTCCAGGGGCGAGATCTATGGCTACACCTTC | CASSSRGEIYGYTF
15 | TRBD1 | NA | TRBJ2-7 | TRBV6-6 | TGTGCCAGCAGTTACTCAGGGACAGAGTCCTACGAGCAGTACTTC | CASSYSGTESYEQYF
19 | TRBD1 | NA | TRBJ1-2 | TRBV4-2 | TGTGCCAGCAGCCAAGGGAATGGGGACAGGGTGCTTCCTAACTATGGCTACACCTTC | CASSQGNGDRVLPNYGYTF
13 | TRBD2 | NA | TRBJ2-5 | TRBV29-1 | TGCAGCGGGACTGATCGTCCCCGGGGGGCCCAGTACTTC | CSGTDRPRGAQYF
16 | NA | NA | TRBJ1-3 | TRBV4-1 | TGCGCCAGCAGCCAAGACCCAACAGGGTCTGGAAACACCATATATTTT | CASSQDPTGSGNTIYF
14 | NA | NA | TRBJ1-5 | TRBV19 | TGTGCCAGTAGTATCCCCACAGGGAATCAGCCCCAGCATTTT | CASSIPTGNQPQHF
15 | TRBD1 | NA | TRBJ2-1 | TRBV10-1 | TGCGCCAGCGGCGGACAGGGGAGCTCCTACAATGAGCAGTTCTTC | CASGGQGSSYNEQFF
15 | NA | few | TRBJ1-2 | TRBV6-5 | TGTGCCAGCCAGGAGACAACCGGGACACACTATGGCTACACCTTC | CASQETTGTHYGYTF
13 | TRBD1 | NA | TRBJ1-2 | TRBV7-9 | TGTGCCAGCAGCCCTACAGGGGTGGGAGGCTACACCTTC | CASSPTGVGGYTF
15 | NA | NA | TRBJ2-1 | TRBV5-4 | TGTGCCAGCAGCTTGGTGGGGGGGCCATACAATGAGCAGTTCTTC | CASSLVGGPYNEQFF
17 | NA | NA | TRBJ1-1 | TRBV28 | TGTGCCAGCAGCCCTAGTTGGGGGCGCAATTTGAACACTGAAGCTTTCTTT | CASSPSWGRNLNTEAFF
14 | NA | NA | TRBJ2-1 | TRBV30 | TGTGCCTGGAGTTTGGGGAGCTCCTACAATGAGCAGTTCTTC | CAWSLGSSYNEQFF
12 | NA | NA | TRBJ1-5 | TRBV9 | TGTGCCAGCAGCGGCGGGGATCAGCCCCAGCATTTT | CASSGGDQPQHF
14 | TRBD1 | NA | TRBJ1-1 | TRBV6-1 | TGTGCCACGCTGACAGGGTACGGGAACACTGGAGCTTTCTTT | CATLTGYGNTGAFF
15 | TRBD1 | NA | TRBJ2-5 | TRBV12-5 | TGTGCTAGTGGCGTCGGACAGGGTTCCCAAGAGACCCAGTACTTC | CASGVGQGSQETQYF
13 | NA | NA | TRBJ1-2 | TRBV14 | TGTGCCAGCAGCCACACCAACTTCTATGGCTACACCTTC | CASSHTNFYGYTF
16 | TRBD1 | NA | TRBJ2-5 | TRBV5-4 | TGTGCCAGCAGCTTGTTCGCCGGGACAGGGGTAGAGACCCAGTACTTC | CASSLFAGTGVETQYF
15 | NA | NA | TRBJ1-2 | TRBV7-9 | TGTGCCAGCAGCTTGGACACTACCTCTAACTATGGCTACACCTTC | CASSLDTTSNYGYTF
14 | TRBD1 | NA | TRBJ2-3 | TRBV18 | TGTGCCAGCTCACCTTCTCAGGGGGCTGATACGCAGTATTTT | CASSPSQGADTQYF
15 | NA | NA | TRBJ2-3 | TRBV6-6 | TGTGCCAGCAGTTACTCGAGTCCCGCAACAGATACGCAGTATTTT | CASSYSSPATDTQYF
14 | TRBD1 | NA | TRBJ1-2 | TRBV6-1 | TGTGCCAGCAGTGAAGGGGACAGGGTTTATGGCTACACCTTC | CASSEGDRVYGYTF
15 | TRBD2 | NA | TRBJ2-1 | TRBV2 | TGTGCCAGCAGTGAAGACGGACTAGCCTACAATGAGCAGTTCTTC | CASSEDGLAYNEQFF
16 | NA | NA | TRBJ2-3 | TRBV4-1 | TGCGCCAGCAGCACAGTCCTCTCAAGAAAGCCAGATACGCAGTATTTT | CASSTVLSRKPDTQYF
13 | NA | few | TRBJ2-6 | TRBV30 | TGTGCCTACTTCGGAGATGGGGCCAACGTCCTGACTTTC | CAYFGDGANVLTF
15 | TRBD1 | NA | TRBJ2-7 | TRBV7-8 | TGTGCCAGCAGCTATCAGACAGGGATAACCTACGAGCAGTACTTC | CASSYQTGITYEQYF
15 | NA | NA | TRBJ2-1 | TRBV11-1 | TGTGCCAGCAGCTTAATGGGCACCGGGGGCAATGAGCAGTTCTTC | CASSLMGTGGNEQFF
15 | NA | NA | TRBJ1-2 | TRBV5-8 | TGTGCCAGCAGCTTGTCGGGGGGCGCGGTCTATGGCTACACCTTC | CASSLSGGAVYGYTF